The 20 T cell receptor beta chains below all came from one sample that was sequenced in a study of T-cell reconstitution after alpha-beta-depleted transplantation in children (dated by TCRdb to 2016 to 2018). What this sample's treatment or condition label stands for: allogeneic hematopoietic cell transplantation with graft depleted of TCRalphabeta T cells and CD19 B cells. Receptor libraries were prepared by PCR. Sequencing took place on an Illumina HiSeq 2500. To normalize quantification of the TCRbeta repertoire, the TCR libraries were built with molecular barcoding that relied on unique molecular identifiers. TCRdb itself trimmed the public reads at Q25 with fastp, ran MiXCR and retained productive beta chains. Identical CDR3 proteins give one entry, which carries the most common genes and DNA. The sample yields hundreds of thousands of distinct CDR3 sequences; over 10% were counted once. The leading ten clones occupy around 0.8% of the sample.

Sequenced material: PBMCs, taken before TCRalphabeta/CD19-depleted stem cell transplant. These receptors all come from a girl aged 2 to 10 with congenital amegakaryocytic thrombocytopenia, due to receive a stem cell transplant.

This clonotype was recorded at least ten times. The V and J genes are TRBV20-1 and TRBJ2-1; possibly TRBD2 for D (5 bases). Germline V lookup: CDR1 DFQATT, CDR2 SNEGSKA (reference sequence). V was cut by 0 bases and J by 8 bases, with 26 bases left in between. The CDR3 runs 18 residues. The CDR3 DNA follows: TGCAGTGCTAGAGACACTAGTGTCACAGTTAGAATTCTATATGAGCAGTTCTTC. It encodes CSARDTSVTVRILYEQFF.

This clonotype was counted a few times. The chain carries TRBV7-8 and TRBJ2-7; D gene uncertain. The ends were cut back, 0 bases at V and 2 bases at J, with 11 bases in the middle. Germline CDR1 SGHVS, CDR2 FQNEAQ. The CDR3 is 15 amino acids. CDR3 sequence (DNA): TGTGCCAGCAGCTTAGCGCAGGCCCCCGCCTACGAGCAGTACTTC. This gives the protein CASSLAQAPAYEQYF.

V is TRBV28 and J is TRBJ2-2, with D unresolved. CDR1 and CDR2 from the germline V gene are MDHEN and SYDVKM. Trimming cost V 6 bases and J 2 bases, with 10 bases left between them. The CDR3 sequence is 14 residues long. The chain's CDR3 is CASSSNLNTGELFF. The CDR3 bases are TGTGCCAGCAGCTCTAACCTCAACACCGGGGAGCTGTTTTTT.

The rearrangement uses TRBV12-3 or TRBV12-4 and TRBJ2-3, with 14 bases aligning to TRBD2. The CDR3 length is 15 residues. The V segment lost 6 bases and the J segment 7 bases; nucleotides outside the gene matches: 6. In DNA form, the CDR3 reads TGTGCCAGCAGGGGACTAGCGGGAGTGGAACATACGCAGTATTTT. Translation gives CASRGLAGVEHTQYF.

This clonotype appeared many times. The chain combines TRBV12-3 or TRBV12-4 with TRBJ2-7; 7 bases line up with TRBD1. The CDR3 totals 14 residues. Losses at the gene ends were 6 bases for V and 0 bases for J; bases not matched to a gene: 5. CDR3 in DNA: TGTGCCAGCAGCCCCGGGGACAGCTCCTACGAGCAGTACTTC. Its protein is CASSPGDSSYEQYF.

This clonotype was found a few times. This rearrangement joins TRBV7-3 to TRBJ1-1; 9 nucleotides align to TRBD1. The J segment lost 1 base and the V segment lost 5 bases, leaving 2 bases of the junction unmatched. Germline V lookup: CDR1 SGHTA, CDR2 FQGTGA. This CDR3 is 14 amino acids long. The CDR3 here is CASSRTGENTEAFF. The CDR3, as DNA: TGTGCCAGCAGCCGGACAGGGGAGAACACTGAAGCTTTCTTT.

The chain recombines TRBV12-3 or TRBV12-4 with TRBJ1-1, with D tentatively TRBD1 (6 bases). This CDR3 is 13 amino acids long. Trimming removed 3 bases from V and 6 bases from J, with 11 bases in between. In DNA form, the CDR3 reads TGTGCCAGCAGTTTGGGCAGGGGTGCTGAAGCTTTCTTT. This translates into CASSLGRGAEAFF.

The CDR3 protein is CAWNPREGRKFF. The CDR3 region has the DNA TGTGCCTGGAATCCTCGGGAGGGCCGTAAGTTCTTC. The chain combines TRBV30 with TRBJ2-1; 8 bases are a match to TRBD2. Germline V gives CDR1 GTSNPN, CDR2 SVGIG (reference sequence). V trimming: 4 bases; J trimming: 14 bases; junction bases outside the gene matches: 10. The CDR3 has 12 residues.

This clonotype was seen a few times. The genes are TRBV27 and TRBJ2-4, with TRBD1 matching 7 bases. The V gene end was trimmed by 2 bases and the J gene end by 8 bases; junction bases not matched to a gene: 6. The CDR3 spans 14 residues. CDR1 and CDR2 from the germline V gene are MNHEY and SMNVEV (reference sequence). The CDR3 DNA follows: TGTGCCAGCAGTTTAAGACAGGGCAGGGACATTCAGTACTTC. It specifies CASSLRQGRDIQYF.

This clonotype was seen at least ten times. The V gene is TRBV29-1, the J gene TRBJ1-5; 8 bases fit TRBD1. Germline V gives CDR1 SQVTM, CDR2 ANQGSEA. V lost 7 bases, J lost 0 bases, and 5 bases stayed unmatched. There are 14 residues in the CDR3. The CDR3 protein is CSATQGASNQPQHF. The CDR3 coding sequence is TGCAGCGCCACTCAGGGGGCTAGCAATCAGCCCCAGCATTTT. Using reference TRBV29-1 and TRBJ1-5 for the parts outside the CDR3, the full variable domain is SAVISQKPSRDICQRGTSLTIQCQVDSQVTMMFWYRQQPGQSLTLIATANQGSEATYESGFVIDKFPISRPNLTFSTLTVSNMSPEDSSIYLCSATQGASNQPQHFGDGTRLSIL.

This clonotype was seen many times. This rearrangement joins TRBV5-1 to TRBJ2-5; 7 bases fit TRBD1. Germline V lookup: CDR1 SGHRS, CDR2 YFSETQ. Losses at the gene ends were 0 bases for V and 5 bases for J; bases not matched to a gene: 4. This CDR3 is 14 amino acids long. The CDR3 DNA follows: TGCGCCAGCAGCTTGGGACAGGGCTTCGAGACCCAGTACTTC. It yields the protein CASSLGQGFETQYF. Combining the CDR3 with reference TRBV5-1 and TRBJ2-5 gives the whole variable domain KAGVTQTPRYLIKTRGQQVTLSCSPISGHRSVSWYQQTPGQGLQFLFEYFSETQRNKGNFPGRFSGRQFSNSRSEMNVSTLELGDSALYLCASSLGQGFETQYFGPGTRLLVL.

There are a few counts of this clonotype. The chain carries TRBV9 and TRBJ2-3; 8 bases are a match to TRBD2. V was pared by 0 bases and J by 1 base, with 10 bases of the junction left unmatched. CDR1 is SGDLS and CDR2 is YYNGEE in the germline V gene. This CDR3 spans 18 amino acids. The DNA for the CDR3 is TGTGCCAGCAGCGTAGACAGCGGGAGTCCGACTCGCACAGATACGCAGTATTTT. This gives the protein CASSVDSGSPTRTDTQYF.

This clonotype came up a few times. The rearrangement uses TRBV7-6 and TRBJ1-4; TRBD1 matches at 8 bases. Germline loops: CDR1 SGHVS, CDR2 FNYEAQ. The trim removed 2 bases at V and 5 bases at J, leaving 10 bases unmatched. The CDR3 has 17 residues. The CDR3 region has the DNA TGTGCCAGCAGCTTAAACGTCAGGGGGCGCTTAAATGAAAAACTGTTTTTT. This gives the protein CASSLNVRGRLNEKLFF.

This chain joins TRBV11-2 and TRBJ1-6; D uncertain. Germline CDR1 SGHAT, CDR2 FQNNGV. Deletions cut 3 bases from V and 5 bases from J, with 11 bases between. The CDR3 runs to 15 residues. CDR3 nucleotides: TGTGCCAGCAGCTTCGCAGCGGCCCATAATTCACCCCTCCACTTT. Translated: CASSFAAAHNSPLHF.

The chain employs TRBV30 and TRBJ2-1; D gene ambiguous. V lost 0 bases, J lost 7 bases, and 4 bases lay in between. Germline CDR1 reads GTSNPN; CDR2 reads SVGIG (reference sequence). The CDR3 spans 11 residues. For the CDR3, the DNA is TGTGCCTGGAGTGTTTGGAATGAGCAGTTCTTC. Translation: CAWSVWNEQFF.

This clonotype was seen more than once but under ten times. The J gene is TRBJ2-1, the V gene TRBV20-1; D is ambiguous. In germline, CDR1 is DFQATT, CDR2 SNEGSKA (reference sequence). This CDR3 is built from 15 residues. The V end was cut by 3 bases, the J end by 1 base, with 13 bases between. CDR3 in amino acids: CSARQGRPSYNEQFF. The CDR3 bases are TGCAGTGCTAGGCAAGGCCGACCGTCCTACAATGAGCAGTTCTTC.

This clonotype has a count of ten or more. V gene TRBV6-4 combines with J gene TRBJ2-1; D is unclear. The CDR3 has 17 amino acids. The germline CDR1 and CDR2 sequences are MRHNA and SNTAGT. With 6 bases removed from V and 0 bases from J, the gap between germline ends came to 18 bases. The CDR3 region is CASSAFPGVSSYNEQFF. CDR3 bases: TGTGCCAGCAGCGCCTTTCCCGGAGTGAGCTCCTACAATGAGCAGTTCTTC.

This clonotype was seen more than once but under ten times. The V and J genes are TRBV27 and TRBJ2-7; D perhaps matches TRBD2 (6 bases). The CDR3 has 12 amino acids. Germline CDR1 MNHEY, CDR2 SMNVEV (reference sequence). The germline V and J ends were trimmed by 0 bases and 9 bases, with 9 bases remaining between them. CDR3: CASSLSREPQYF. The CDR3 DNA follows: TGTGCCAGCAGTTTATCCCGGGAGCCGCAGTACTTC.

For this clonotype: The conserved phenylalanine or tryptophan is not found at the CDR3 terminus, so this likely reflects a read error. The genes are TRBV5-1 and TRBJ2-1; 8 bases are shared with TRBD1. The J segment lost 3 bases and the V segment lost 0 bases, leaving 8 bases of the junction unmatched. The CDR3 covers 17 residues. The germline CDR1 and CDR2 sequences are SGHRS and YFSETQ. This CDR3 reads CASSLAVGTGGYNEQFS. DNA of the CDR3: TGCGCCAGCAGCTTGGCCGTAGGGACAGGAGGCTACAATGAGCAGTTCTCC.

The chain couples TRBV7-9 to TRBJ2-3, with 8 bases that match TRBD2. CDR1 SEHNR and CDR2 FQNEAQ come from the germline V gene (reference sequence). Losses at the gene ends were 9 bases for V and 2 bases for J; bases not matched to a gene: 13. The CDR3 totals 16 residues. The CDR3 DNA reads TGTGCCAGTAGGAGTTTAGCGGGATCTTCCACAGATACGCAGTATTTT. It is translated as CASRSLAGSSTDTQYF.